This T cell receptor (beta chain) was obtained from a study of OX40 agonist ivuxolimab in advanced cancers. Across the study: The dose-escalation cohort had hepatocellular carcinoma, melanoma, renal cell or head and neck cancer.

Clones were read by immunoSEQ multiplex PCR, and TCRdb kept only the in-frame ones, dropping some. The sample has 40,000 to 45,000 clones, nearly 90% seen once. Germline V gives CDR1 SGHDT, CDR2 YYEEEE. Trimming pared 4 bases from V and 5 bases from J, leaving 15 bases between. The CDR3 consists of 14 residues. The chain employs TRBV5-6 and TRBJ1-1; D gene ambiguous. The TCR was taken from an adult with an advanced solid tumor such as melanoma, head and neck, liver or kidney cancer. This specimen was CD4+ or CD8+ T cells sorted from blood, taken in a trial of the OX40 agonist ivuxolimab. The CDR3: CASSLEGFYTEAFF. DNA for the CDR3: TGTGCCAGCAGCCTGGAAGGATTTTATACTGAAGCTTTCTTT.